These 5 T cell receptor beta chains originate from one sample sequenced in a study of shared clonotypes between healthy human individuals. Some clones are missing from TCRdb's copy, which holds only in-frame ones; the method was immunoSEQ multiplex PCR. The sample lists under 1,100,000 clones, under 80% occurring once. Specimen: memory CD4+ T cells sorted from blood. Subset in this sample: CD45RA-negative fraction. All receptors come from a young man in good health.

This clone has only a few counts. V gene TRBV6-1 combines with J gene TRBJ2-5; 10 nucleotides align to TRBD2. The CDR3 has 15 amino acids. The V and J ends lost 3 bases and 5 bases, in that order; junction bases with no gene match: 6. Germline-derived CDR1 and CDR2 are MNHNS and SASEGT. The CDR3 DNA follows: TGTGCCAGCAGTGACCAGCGGGGGGGGCAGGAGACCCAGTACTTC. Protein sequence: CASSDQRGGQETQYF.

This clone was seen only once. The genes are TRBV9 and TRBJ2-3; 7 positions match TRBD2. CDR1 and CDR2 (germline): SGDLS, YYNGEE. V lost 3 bases and J lost 4; bases outside the gene matches: 5. The CDR3 is 14 residues long. For the CDR3, the DNA is TGTGCCAGCAGCGCCACTAGCGTTGCAGATACGCAGTATTTT. Residues: CASSATSVADTQYF.

As to this clone: Mismatch with germline at one junction end may stem from a read error. This sequence joins TRBV10-3 and TRBJ2-3; a possible D gene is TRBD1 (5 bases). Germline CDR1 reads ENHRY; CDR2 reads SYGVKD. The CDR3 runs 15 residues. The DNA for the CDR3 is TGTGCCATCGGGCAGGGAAATTTTGGCACAGATGCGCAGTATTTT. Translation: CAIGQGNFGTDAQYF.

To note about this clone: Other DNA sequences in this sample translate to the same CDR3. The chain links TRBV30 to TRBJ1-1; D is unclear. The CDR3 runs to 11 residues. V was clipped by 3 bases and J by 1 base, with 3 bases between them. Per germline, CDR1 GTSNPN and CDR2 SVGIG (reference sequence). As DNA, the CDR3 is TGTGCCTGGAGGGCGAACACTGAAGCTTTCTTT. Amino acids: CAWRANTEAFF.

This clone was observed a single time. Additional DNA sequences in this sample encode the identical CDR3. The chain employs TRBV5-5 and TRBJ1-1; TRBD1 is a possible D gene (6 bases). This CDR3 spans 14 amino acids. With 0 bases removed from V and 4 bases from J, the gap between germline ends came to 10 bases. The V gene's germline CDR1 is SGHKS and CDR2 YYEKEE (reference sequence). CDR3 coding DNA: TGTGCCAGCAGCTTGGAGGGGGTGGGCACTGAAGCTTTCTTT. Protein product: CASSLEGVGTEAFF.